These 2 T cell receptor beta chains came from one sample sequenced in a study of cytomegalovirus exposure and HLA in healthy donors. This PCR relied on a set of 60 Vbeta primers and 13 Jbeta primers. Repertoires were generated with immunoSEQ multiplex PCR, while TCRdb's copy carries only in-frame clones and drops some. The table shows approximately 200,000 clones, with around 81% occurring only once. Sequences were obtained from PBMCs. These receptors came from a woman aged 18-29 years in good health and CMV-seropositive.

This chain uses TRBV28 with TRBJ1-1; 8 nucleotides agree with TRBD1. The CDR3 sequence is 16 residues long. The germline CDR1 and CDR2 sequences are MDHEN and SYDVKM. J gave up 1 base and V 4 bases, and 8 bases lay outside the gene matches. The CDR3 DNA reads TGTGCCAGCAGTTCTCCGGGACAGGCGTCGAACACTGAAGCTTTCTTT. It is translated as CASSSPGQASNTEAFF.

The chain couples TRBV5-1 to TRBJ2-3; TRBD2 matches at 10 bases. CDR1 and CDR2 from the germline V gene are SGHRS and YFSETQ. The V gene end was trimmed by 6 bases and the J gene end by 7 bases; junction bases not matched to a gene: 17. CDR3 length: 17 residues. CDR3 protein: CASKERVAGGPGNTQYF. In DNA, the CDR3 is TGCGCCAGCAAGGAGAGAGTAGCGGGGGGCCCAGGAAATACGCAGTATTTT.